This T cell receptor beta chain was observed in a study of T cells in Graves' hyperthyroidism and ophthalmopathy. Amplified TCR beta CDR3 regions derived from RNA transcripts. The HTBI primer set served for first-round RT-PCR of the TCR CDR3. MiXCR, run by TCRdb on the multiplex PCR reads, gives a single entry per CDR3 protein. The data hold 300,000 to 450,000 distinct CDR3 sequences, with around 18% observed a single time. This clonotype was observed many times. Source material: blood. This TCR derives from a woman between 40 and 55 years old with Graves' ophthalmopathy.

The CDR3 loop is CSTRGSNEQYF. CDR3 coding DNA: TGCAGCACCCGGGGGAGTAACGAGCAGTACTTC. The chain has TRBV29-1 and TRBJ2-7; D possibly corresponds to TRBD2 (6 bases). The length of the CDR3 is 11 residues. In germline, CDR1 is SQVTM, CDR2 ANQGSEA. The germline V and J ends were trimmed by 8 bases and 5 bases, with 13 bases remaining between them.